This T cell receptor beta chain was documented in a study of blood T cell repertoires in COVID-19. Germline assignment: CDR1 LGHNA and CDR2 YSLEER. With 4 bases removed from V and 5 bases from J, the gap between germline ends came to 14 bases. The CDR3 has 14 amino acids. TCRdb's copy holds only in-frame clones and misses some; the assay was immunoSEQ multiplex PCR. The sample shows 260,000 or so clones, approximately 85% of them seen only once. What was sequenced was peripheral blood. The TCR was taken from an older woman with acute or convalescent COVID-19. The rearrangement links TRBV4-3 to TRBJ1-1; D perhaps matches TRBD1 (5 bases). Here the CDR3 DNA reads TGCGCCAGCAGCCGTGGGGGGGGAGCAACTGAAGCTTTCTTT. This encodes CASSRGGGATEAFF.